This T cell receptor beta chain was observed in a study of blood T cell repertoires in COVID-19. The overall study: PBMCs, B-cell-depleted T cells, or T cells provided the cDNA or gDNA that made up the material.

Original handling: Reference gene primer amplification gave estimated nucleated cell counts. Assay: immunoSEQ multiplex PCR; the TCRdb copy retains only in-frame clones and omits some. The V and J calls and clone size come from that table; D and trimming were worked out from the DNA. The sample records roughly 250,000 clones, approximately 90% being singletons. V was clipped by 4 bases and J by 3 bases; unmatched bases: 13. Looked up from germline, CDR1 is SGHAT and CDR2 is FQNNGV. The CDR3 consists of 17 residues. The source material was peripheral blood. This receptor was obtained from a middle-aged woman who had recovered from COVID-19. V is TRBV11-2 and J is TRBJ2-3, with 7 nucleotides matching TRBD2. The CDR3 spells CASSSSVRTSGTDTQYF. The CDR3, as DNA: TGTGCCAGCAGCTCTTCCGTAAGGACTAGTGGTACAGATACGCAGTATTTT.